Listed here are 8 T cell receptor beta chains from one sample, sequenced in a study of early T cells in non-severe SARS-CoV-2 infection. TCRdb used MiXCR to reprocess the 5' RACE reads, holding one entry per CDR3 protein. The sample consists of more than 65,000 distinct CDR3 sequences, roughly 13% of them appearing once. The material sequenced was whole blood. The source is an adult who was a healthcare worker with PCR-confirmed SARS-CoV-2 infection or an uninfected control (not recorded which).

In the case of this clonotype: A read error may explain this, as a much larger clone is one base away. This rearrangement joins TRBV7-9 to TRBJ2-7; D gene uncertain. The length of the CDR3 is 14 residues. Per germline, CDR1 SEHNR and CDR2 FQNEAQ (reference sequence). CDR3 in DNA: TGTGCCAGCAGCTCTACCCCCAGCGTACACGAGCTGTACTTC. Translated, it gives CASSSTPSVHELYF.

V is TRBV20-1 and J is TRBJ2-1; the match to TRBD2 covers 10 bases. The CDR3 is 15 residues long. J gave up 10 bases and V 3 bases, and 12 bases lay outside the gene matches. CDR1 and CDR2 from the germline V gene are DFQATT and SNEGSKA (reference sequence). The CDR3 here is CSARGYLAGAWEQFF. CDR3 nucleotides: TGCAGTGCTAGGGGGTATCTAGCGGGAGCATGGGAGCAGTTCTTC.

This clonotype appeared a few times. The chain combines TRBV5-1 with TRBJ1-2, with 11 bases fitting TRBD1. Germline lookup yields CDR1 SGHRS and CDR2 YFSETQ. Trimming took 6 bases from V and 5 from J; bases not matched to a gene: 9. The CDR3 is 15 residues long. The CDR3 region has the DNA TGCGCCAGCACCCTGGACAGGGGGCTTTCGTATGGCTACACCTTC. This gives the protein CASTLDRGLSYGYTF. The variable domain in full, with the rest retrieved from reference TRBV5-1 and TRBJ1-2, is KAGVTQTPRYLIKTRGQQVTLSCSPISGHRSVSWYQQTPGQGLQFLFEYFSETQRNKGNFPGRFSGRQFSNSRSEMNVSTLELGDSALYLCASTLDRGLSYGYTFGSGTRLTVV.

This clonotype was recorded at least ten times. The chain links TRBV6-4 to TRBJ2-1; TRBD2 matches at 14 bases. Trimming took 4 bases from V and 10 from J; bases not matched to a gene: 9. Germline V lookup: CDR1 MRHNA, CDR2 SNTAGT. CDR3 length: 16 amino acids. CDR3 loop: CASSAGLAGGGGEQFF. The CDR3 DNA sequence: TGTGCCAGCAGTGCAGGACTAGCGGGAGGAGGTGGGGAGCAGTTCTTC.

The table lists this clonotype with many counts. The chain has TRBV7-9 and TRBJ2-3; 8 bases map to TRBD2. With 5 bases clipped from V and 0 bases from J, the junction kept 7 bases outside the gene matches. CDR3 size: 16 residues. CDR1 is SEHNR, CDR2 FQNEAQ, per germline (reference sequence). CDR3 loop: CASSPRAGESTDTQYF. CDR3 sequence (DNA): TGTGCCAGCAGCCCCCGAGCGGGGGAGAGCACAGATACGCAGTATTTT.

This clonotype was found a few times. The CDR3: CASSPGMVSYEQYF. The CDR3 coding sequence is TGTGCCAGCAGCCCCGGTATGGTCTCCTACGAGCAGTACTTC. The chain has TRBV6-5 and TRBJ2-7, with D hard to call. Trimming cost V 6 bases and J 0 bases, with 12 bases left between them. CDR3 length equals 14 residues. CDR1 is MNHEY, CDR2 SVGAGI, per germline.

This clonotype was counted a few times. The chain has TRBV12-3 or TRBV12-4 and TRBJ2-4; TRBD2 is a possible D gene (5 bases). This CDR3 contains 12 residues. V was pared by 8 bases and J by 8 bases, with 13 bases between. The CDR3 here is CASSTGMYIQYF. CDR3 bases: TGTGCCAGCTCGACGGGAATGTACATTCAGTACTTC.

This chain uses TRBV6-5 with TRBJ1-1, with D hard to call. The CDR3 contains 14 residues. Germline CDR1 reads MNHEY; CDR2 reads SVGAGI. With 0 bases removed from V and 3 bases from J, the gap between germline ends came to 8 bases. The CDR3 DNA is TGTGCCAGCAGTTACTCGGAGAGTGACACTGAAGCTTTCTTT. Its protein is CASSYSESDTEAFF.